Detailed here is one T cell receptor (beta chain). Its antigen is undetermined. This sample is part of a study of cytomegalovirus exposure and HLA in healthy donors. PCR was performed using 60 Vbeta and 13 Jbeta primers. Repertoires were generated with immunoSEQ multiplex PCR, while TCRdb's copy carries only in-frame clones and drops some. The sample shows around 99,000 clones, 60% to 80% of them seen only once. Healthy bone marrow donors formed the donor group. Donors had nominal health at sampling but likely had unrecorded immune exposures. The CDR3 is made up of 16 amino acids. In germline, CDR1 is SGHTA, CDR2 FQGNSA. Trimming cost V 4 bases and J 5 bases, with 20 bases left between them. Overall study findings and caveats: One cluster of highly shared sequence variants probably arose as a sequencing artifact. Several top significant clusters appeared, in a later analysis, to be linked to common viral pathogens.

The sample comprised PBMCs. The genes are TRBV7-2 and TRBJ1-2, with D maybe TRBD1 (6 bases). The clonotype comes from a young man in good health and CMV-seronegative. The CDR3 sequence is CASSSGTTLSFYGYTF. The DNA of the CDR3 is TGTGCCAGCAGCTCCGGGACAACGCTTTCTTTTTATGGCTACACCTTC.